This passage covers 16 T cell receptor beta chains from one sample sequenced in a study of cytomegalovirus exposure and HLA in healthy donors (dated by TCRdb to 2016 to 2017). The library was generated by the immunoSEQ multiplex PCR assay. For the multiplex PCR, a mixture combining 60 forward primers for TCR Vbeta segments and 13 reverse primers for TCR Jbeta segments was used. What TCRdb holds here is the immuneACCESS table cut down to in-frame rearrangements. Part of the clones is not present; checked against another copy, under half of the missing clones reflect an unresolved V gene, and the others are unexplained. The table for this sample lists 130,000 or so clones. The ten largest clones represent just under 2% of the sample. The sequenced sample consisted of PBMCs. These receptors were taken from a woman in her fifties or sixties in good health and CMV-seronegative.

V is TRBV5-6 and J is TRBJ1-2; 10 nucleotides align to TRBD1. Germline trimming cut 2 bases from V and 6 bases from J; bases unmatched to any gene: 1. This CDR3 spans 13 amino acids. CDR1 is SGHDT, CDR2 YYEEEE, per germline. Here the CDR3 reads CASSFGQGDGYTF. The DNA for the CDR3 is TGTGCCAGCAGCTTCGGACAGGGGGATGGCTACACCTTC.

This rearrangement joins TRBV7-6 to TRBJ1-4, with 8 bases fitting TRBD1. With V trimmed by 2 bases and J by 0 bases, 8 bases remained unmatched. In germline, CDR1 is SGHVS, CDR2 FNYEAQ. This CDR3 has 18 residues. For the CDR3, the DNA is TGTGCCAGCAGCTTAATAGACAGGGGTGGAGCAACTAATGAAAAACTGTTTTTT. It translates to CASSLIDRGGATNEKLFF.

The V gene is TRBV7-3, the J gene TRBJ1-1, with 11 bases fitting TRBD1. With V trimmed by 5 bases and J by 3 bases, 8 bases remained unmatched. CDR1 is SGHTA and CDR2 is FQGTGA in the germline V gene. The CDR3 has 16 residues. CDR3 protein: CASSPGTGGVDTEAFF. The CDR3 nucleotides read TGTGCCAGCAGCCCGGGGACAGGGGGGGTGGACACTGAAGCTTTCTTT.

This chain links TRBV28 with TRBJ1-1; 10 nucleotides match TRBD1. Germline V gene lookup returns CDR1 MDHEN and CDR2 SYDVKM. Losses at the gene ends were 2 bases for V and 0 bases for J; bases not matched to a gene: 3. The CDR3 covers 16 residues. The CDR3 DNA reads TGTGCCAGCAGTTTAGTGGACAGGGGGATGAACACTGAAGCTTTCTTT. Translation: CASSLVDRGMNTEAFF.

This chain joins TRBV21-1 and TRBJ1-1; no DNA check was done on the table's D call, TRBD1. TRBV21-1 is deemed a pseudogene. CDR3 length equals 18 residues. DNA for the CDR3: TGTGCCAGCAGCAAACCACCCTACACAGGGGGCTATGGCACTGAAGCTTTCTTT. Translating gives CASSKPPYTGGYGTEAFF.

The chain carries TRBV2 and TRBJ2-5; D unresolved. Trimming shortened V by 6 bases and J by 5 bases, and 7 bases separated the two germline ends. This CDR3 comprises 11 residues. Germline V gene lookup returns CDR1 SNHLY and CDR2 FYNNEI. The CDR3 sequence is CASRQQETQYF. CDR3 DNA sequence: TGTGCCAGCAGACAGCAGGAGACCCAGTACTTC.

J is TRBJ2-7 and V is TRBV7-6; TRBD1 aligns across 12 bases. Germline CDR1 and CDR2: SGHVS and FNYEAQ. With 5 bases clipped from V and 5 bases from J, the junction kept 10 bases outside the gene matches. The CDR3 is 16 residues long. This chain's CDR3 is CASSPQPGTGGHEQYF. The CDR3 DNA is TGTGCCAGCAGCCCCCAGCCCGGGACAGGGGGCCACGAGCAGTACTTC.

The chain couples TRBV18 to TRBJ1-3; D is uncertain. CDR1 is KGHSH and CDR2 is LQKENI in the germline V gene. CDR3 length: 14 residues. Between the trimmed V and J ends, which lost 6 bases and 8 bases, there was a span of 17 bases. CDR3 in amino acids: CASSPTRVLDTIYF. DNA for the CDR3: TGTGCCAGCTCTCCCACCCGAGTACTGGACACCATATATTTT.

This chain joins TRBV6-1 and TRBJ2-5, with 12 bases lining up with TRBD1. CDR1 is MNHNS, CDR2 SASEGT, per germline. The CDR3 is 16 residues long. Unmatched junction bases numbered 7, after V lost 4 bases and J lost 4 bases. In DNA form, the CDR3 reads TGTGCCAGCAGTGGCGGGACAGGGGGCCCTCTAGAGACCCAGTACTTC. As protein: CASSGGTGGPLETQYF.

The chain employs TRBV5-4 and TRBJ2-7; 10 bases match TRBD2. Germline lookup yields CDR1 SGHNT and CDR2 YYREEE (reference sequence). This CDR3 is 15 amino acids long. V gave up 0 bases and J gave up 3 bases; unmatched junction bases: 3. CDR3 nucleotides: TGTGCCAGCAGCTTGGATCTAGCGGGGGTCTACGAGCAGTACTTC. This encodes CASSLDLAGVYEQYF.

The CDR3 DNA reads TGTGCCAGTAGTCCACCTCGACAGGTCCCTGGGGCCAACGTCCTGACTTTC. Residues: CASSPPRQVPGANVLTF. The chain employs TRBV19 and TRBJ2-6; D possibly corresponds to TRBD1 (6 bases). Germline CDR1 and CDR2: LNHDA and SQIVND (reference sequence). With 5 bases removed from V and 2 bases from J, the gap between germline ends came to 16 bases. CDR3 length equals 17 residues.

This rearrangement joins TRBV2 to TRBJ1-2; TRBD1 matches 8 bases. The V segment lost 0 bases and the J segment 0 bases; nucleotides outside the gene matches: 6. The CDR3 spans 17 residues. Per germline, CDR1 SNHLY and CDR2 FYNNEI. This CDR3 is CASSEAPGQAPNYGYTF. The CDR3 DNA is TGTGCCAGCAGTGAAGCTCCGGGACAGGCCCCTAACTATGGCTACACCTTC.

The chain uses TRBV7-8 and TRBJ1-2, with TRBD1 as a possible D gene (5 bases). The germline V gene encodes CDR1 SGHVS and CDR2 FQNEAQ. Trimming left V 1 base short and J 6 bases short, with 12 bases between. The CDR3 is 14 amino acids. CDR3 region: CASSLGQGSDGYTF. Written as DNA, the CDR3 is TGTGCCAGCAGCTTAGGCCAGGGTAGTGATGGCTACACCTTC.

The chain links TRBV11-2 to TRBJ2-3, with 9 bases aligning to TRBD2. The CDR3 runs 15 residues. After removal of 2 bases from V and 3 bases from J, the junction contained 3 bases not matched to a gene. The germline gives CDR1 SGHAT, CDR2 FQNNGV. DNA of the CDR3: TGTGCCAGCAGCTTAAGGAGCGGGGGGACAGATACGCAGTATTTT. It is translated as CASSLRSGGTDTQYF. Drawing the rest from reference TRBV11-2 and TRBJ2-3, the complete variable domain is EAGVAQSPRYKIIEKRQSVAFWCNPISGHATLYWYQQILGQGPKLLIQFQNNGVVDDSQLPKDRFSAERLKGVDSTLKIQPAKLEDSAVYLCASSLRSGGTDTQYFGPGTRLTVL.

This chain uses TRBV19 with TRBJ2-1, with D possibly TRBD2 on 6 matching bases. CDR3 length: 17 amino acids. Trimming removed 0 bases at V and 3 bases at J, with 15 bases between. The germline CDR1 and CDR2 sequences are LNHDA and SQIVND (reference sequence). The CDR3 bases are TGTGCCAGTAGTATAGAGGCCCTAGCGCGGAACTACAATGAGCAGTTCTTC. Translated: CASSIEALARNYNEQFF.

This chain uses TRBV18 with TRBJ2-1; TRBD1 aligns across 8 bases. Germline-derived CDR1 and CDR2 are KGHSH and LQKENI. The trim removed 2 bases at V and 0 bases at J, leaving 3 bases unmatched. The CDR3 is made up of 16 amino acids. The CDR3: CASSPTGGSSYNEQFF. The CDR3 DNA reads as TGTGCCAGCTCACCAACAGGGGGGAGCTCCTACAATGAGCAGTTCTTC.